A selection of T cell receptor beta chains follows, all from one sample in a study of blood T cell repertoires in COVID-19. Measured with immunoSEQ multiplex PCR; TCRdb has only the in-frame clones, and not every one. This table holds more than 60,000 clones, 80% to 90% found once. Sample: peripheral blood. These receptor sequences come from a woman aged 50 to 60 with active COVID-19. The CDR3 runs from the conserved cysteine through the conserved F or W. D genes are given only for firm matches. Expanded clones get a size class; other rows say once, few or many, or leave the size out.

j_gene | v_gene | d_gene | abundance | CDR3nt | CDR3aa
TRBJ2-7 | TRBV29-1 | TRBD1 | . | TGCAGCGTTGAAAGGACAGGGCCCTACGAGCAGTACTTC | CSVERTGPYEQYF
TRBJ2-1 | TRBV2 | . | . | TGTGCCAGCAGTGAACAGTACCATGAGCAGTTCTTC | CASSEQYHEQFF
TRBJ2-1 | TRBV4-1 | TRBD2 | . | TGCGCCAGCAGCCGTACGAGCGGGAGTGGAAATGAGCAGTTCTTC | CASSRTSGSGNEQFF
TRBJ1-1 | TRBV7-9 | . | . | TGTGCCAGTGAGGGAGCCCTTGTCGCTTTCTTT | CASEGALVAFF
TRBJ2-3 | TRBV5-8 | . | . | TGTGCCAGCAGCGTCAGGAGGGGCGGTACAGATACGCAGTATTTT | CASSVRRGGTDTQYF
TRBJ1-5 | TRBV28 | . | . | TGTGCCAGCAGTTTCCGTCAGGGGCGCCCAAATCAGCCCCAGCATTTT | CASSFRQGRPNQPQHF
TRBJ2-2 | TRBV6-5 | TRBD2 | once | TGTGCCAGCAGTTACTTCCCGGCGGGGGGCACCGGGGAGCTGTTTTTT | CASSYFPAGGTGELFF
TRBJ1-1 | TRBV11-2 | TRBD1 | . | TGTGCCAGCAGCCCAGGGGGCACTGAAGCTTTCTTT | CASSPGGTEAFF
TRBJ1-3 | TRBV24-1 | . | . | TGTGCCACCAGTGATTTAAAAGGCCGACAGCTCTACATCTCTGGAAACACCATATATTTT | CATSDLKGRQLYISGNTIYF
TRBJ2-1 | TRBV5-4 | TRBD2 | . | TGTGCCAGCAGCCCTGGGACTAGCGGGAGATCTTACAATGAGCAGTTCTTC | CASSPGTSGRSYNEQFF
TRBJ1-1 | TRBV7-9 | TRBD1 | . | TGTGCCAGCAGCTTAGCGCAGGGGGCGGTCACTGAAGCTTTCTTT | CASSLAQGAVTEAFF
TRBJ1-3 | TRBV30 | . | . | TGTGCCTGGAGCACGAGTGTCCGCTCTGGAAACACCATATATTTT | CAWSTSVRSGNTIYF
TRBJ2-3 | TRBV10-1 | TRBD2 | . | TGCGCCAGCAGCCCGGGACTAGCATCAGATACGCAGTATTTT | CASSPGLASDTQYF
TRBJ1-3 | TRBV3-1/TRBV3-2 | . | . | TGTGCCAGCAGCCAAGGAGTAGGAAACACCATATATTTT | CASSQGVGNTIYF
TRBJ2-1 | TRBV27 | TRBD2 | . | TGTGCCAGCAGCAGCGGGAGTTTCTACAATGAGCAGTTCTTC | CASSSGSFYNEQFF
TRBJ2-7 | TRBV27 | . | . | TGTGCCAGCAAATCGAACAGCTTCTACGAGCAGTACTTC | CASKSNSFYEQYF
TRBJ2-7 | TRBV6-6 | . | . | TGTGCCAGCAGTATCCAACAGGGAAACGAGCAGTACTTC | CASSIQQGNEQYF
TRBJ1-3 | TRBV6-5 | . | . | TGTGCCAGCAGTTACTCGCGGGAACCTTCTGGAAACACCATATATTTT | CASSYSREPSGNTIYF
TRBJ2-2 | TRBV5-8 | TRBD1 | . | TGTGCCAGGCGGACAGGGAAGGCCTCGGGCACCGGGGAGCTGTTTTTT | CARRTGKASGTGELFF
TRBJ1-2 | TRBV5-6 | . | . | TGTGCCAGCAGCTTGCAGGGGATATATGGCTACACCTTC | CASSLQGIYGYTF
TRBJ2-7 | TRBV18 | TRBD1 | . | TGTGCCAGCTTGGGACAGACCCTCTACGAGCAGTACTTC | CASLGQTLYEQYF
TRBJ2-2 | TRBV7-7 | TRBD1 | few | TGTGCTAGCAGCTTTGGACAGGAAAACACCGGGGAGCTGTTTTTT | CASSFGQENTGELFF